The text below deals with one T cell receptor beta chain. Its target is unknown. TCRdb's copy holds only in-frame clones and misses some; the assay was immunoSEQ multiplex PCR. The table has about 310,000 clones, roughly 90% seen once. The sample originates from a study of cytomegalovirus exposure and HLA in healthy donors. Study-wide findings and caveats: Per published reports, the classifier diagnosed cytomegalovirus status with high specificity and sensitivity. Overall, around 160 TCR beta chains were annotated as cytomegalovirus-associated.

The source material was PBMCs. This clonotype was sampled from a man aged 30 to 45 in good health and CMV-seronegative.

Here the CDR3 DNA reads TGTGCCAGCAGTTACGATCTAGCGTATTCCTACAATGAGCAGTTCTTC. Translating gives CASSYDLAYSYNEQFF. The chain combines TRBV6-5 with TRBJ2-1; D may be TRBD2 (6 bases). V shed 2 bases and J shed 1 base, with 12 bases lying between them. The CDR3 sequence is 16 residues long. Germline CDR1 reads MNHEY; CDR2 reads SVGAGI.